This T cell receptor (beta chain) was recovered during a study of CD8+CD57+ T cells in acquired aplastic anemia. Overall study context: Across the sorted CD4+ and CD8+ cells, DNA amounts averaged approximately 3.1 ug.

Genomic DNA templated the TCR beta VDJ and CDR3 profiling. TCRdb re-called the reads with MiXCR, one entry per CDR3 protein. This sample carries 250,000 to 300,000 distinct CDR3 sequences, roughly 61% of them seen once, and the ten largest clones take roughly 1.2%. It was patients with CD8+CD57+ cell expansion by flow cytometry who were chosen for sequencing. Germline lookup yields CDR1 SGHVS and CDR2 FQNEAQ. The CDR3 totals 15 residues. The V gene lost 4 bases and the J gene lost 7 bases, with 17 bases spanning the gap. The chain has TRBV7-8 and TRBJ2-1; D remains ambiguous. The TCR originated in a human donor with aplastic anemia. Sequencing used sorted CD4+, CD8+, or CD8+CD57+ T cells (not recorded which) from PBMCs. CDR3 nucleotide sequence: TGTGCCAGCAGCTCAGGACCGGCTTCCTGTAATGAGCAGTTCTTC. It encodes CASSSGPASCNEQFF.